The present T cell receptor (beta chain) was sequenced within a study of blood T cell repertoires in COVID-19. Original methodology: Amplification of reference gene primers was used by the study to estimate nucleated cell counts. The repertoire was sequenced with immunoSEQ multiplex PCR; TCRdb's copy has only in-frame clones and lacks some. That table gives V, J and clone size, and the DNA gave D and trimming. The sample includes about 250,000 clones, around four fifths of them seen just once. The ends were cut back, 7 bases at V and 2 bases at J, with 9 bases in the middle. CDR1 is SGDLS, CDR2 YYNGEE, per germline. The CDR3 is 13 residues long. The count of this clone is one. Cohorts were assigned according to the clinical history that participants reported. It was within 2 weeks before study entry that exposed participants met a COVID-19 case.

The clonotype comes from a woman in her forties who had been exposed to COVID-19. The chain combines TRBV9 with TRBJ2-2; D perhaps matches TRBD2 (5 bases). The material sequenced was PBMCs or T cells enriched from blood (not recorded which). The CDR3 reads CASGEPNTGELFF. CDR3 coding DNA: TGTGCCAGCGGGGAGCCAAACACCGGGGAGCTGTTTTTT.